What follows describes a single TCR beta chain. This record belongs to a study of T-cell memory formation after mild COVID-19. Study information: TCR clusters mostly belonged to single donors.

TCRdb re-derived calls from the 5' RACE reads in MiXCR, one entry per CDR3 protein. The table lists approximately 270,000 distinct CDR3 sequences, around 15% of them singletons. V dropped 5 bases and J dropped 4; count of bases not matched to a gene: 11. Germline loops: CDR1 DFQATT, CDR2 SNEGSKA (reference sequence). This CDR3 is built from 15 residues. This TCR was sampled from a man aged 18 to 35 who had mild COVID-19 (a few samples of this study predate the infection). Cell type and time point are not known. The sample was PBMCs or a T cell subset sorted from them (not recorded which). This chain links TRBV20-1 with TRBJ2-1, with 7 bases fitting TRBD2. The CDR3 sequence is CSAGKGSGQYNEQFF. Written as DNA, the CDR3 is TGCAGTGCTGGGAAAGGTAGCGGGCAATACAATGAGCAGTTCTTC.